This T cell receptor beta chain was retrieved from a study of metastatic and nonmetastatic thyroid tumors. This CDR3 is built from 12 residues. The germline V gene encodes CDR1 MNHEY and CDR2 SVGEGT. Trimming shortened V by 5 bases and J by 0 bases, and 4 bases separated the two germline ends. All patients were untreated before thyroid surgery. There are a few counts of this clone. MiXCR reprocessed the PCR reads for TCRdb. The sample has around 20,000 clones; less than 35% are singletons. This TCR came from a female donor with papillary thyroid cancer or a benign thyroid nodule (not recorded which). Some clones in this sample may be carry-over from other donors' samples. Input material: adjacent normal tissue. The rearrangement joins TRBV6-2 or TRBV6-3 to TRBJ1-2, with D unresolved. The DNA of the CDR3 is TGTGCCAGCAGTCCAGCTAACTATGGCTACACCTTC. It encodes CASSPANYGYTF.